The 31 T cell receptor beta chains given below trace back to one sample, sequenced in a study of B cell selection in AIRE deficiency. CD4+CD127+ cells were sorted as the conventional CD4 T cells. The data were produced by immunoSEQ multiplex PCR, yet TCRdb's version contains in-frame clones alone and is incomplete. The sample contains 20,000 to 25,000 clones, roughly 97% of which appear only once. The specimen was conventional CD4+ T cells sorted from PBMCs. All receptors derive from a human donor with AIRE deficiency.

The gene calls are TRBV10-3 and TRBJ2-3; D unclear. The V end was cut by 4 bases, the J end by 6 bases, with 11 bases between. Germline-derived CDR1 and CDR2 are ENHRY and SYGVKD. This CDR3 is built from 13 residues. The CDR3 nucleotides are TGTGCCATCAGTGCGGTGCCTTCGGATACGCAGTATTTT. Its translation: CAISAVPSDTQYF.

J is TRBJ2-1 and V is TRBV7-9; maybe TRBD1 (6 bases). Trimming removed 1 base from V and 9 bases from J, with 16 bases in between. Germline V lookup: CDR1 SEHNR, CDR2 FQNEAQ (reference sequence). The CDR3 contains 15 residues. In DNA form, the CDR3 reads TGTGCCAGCAGCTTAGGACGACAGGATTCCAGTGAGCAGTTCTTC. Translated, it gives CASSLGRQDSSEQFF.

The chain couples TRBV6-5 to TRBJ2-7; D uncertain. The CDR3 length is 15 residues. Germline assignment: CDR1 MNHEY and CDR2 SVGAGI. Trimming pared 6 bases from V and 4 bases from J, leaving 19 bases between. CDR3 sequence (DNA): TGTGCCAGCAGAAGTAGTGGGTACTTACTTTACGAGCAGTACTTC. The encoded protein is CASRSSGYLLYEQYF.

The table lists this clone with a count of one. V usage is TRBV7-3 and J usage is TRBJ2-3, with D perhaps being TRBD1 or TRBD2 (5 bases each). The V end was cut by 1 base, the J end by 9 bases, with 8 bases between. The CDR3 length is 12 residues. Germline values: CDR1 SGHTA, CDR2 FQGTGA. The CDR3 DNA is TGTGCCAGCAGCTTAAGTGGGGGAACGCAGTATTTT. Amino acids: CASSLSGGTQYF.

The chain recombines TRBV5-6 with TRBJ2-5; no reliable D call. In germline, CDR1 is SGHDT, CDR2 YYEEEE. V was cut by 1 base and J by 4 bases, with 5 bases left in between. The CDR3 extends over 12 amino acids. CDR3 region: CASSLTTETQYF. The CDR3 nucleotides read TGTGCCAGCAGCTTGACCACAGAGACCCAGTACTTC.

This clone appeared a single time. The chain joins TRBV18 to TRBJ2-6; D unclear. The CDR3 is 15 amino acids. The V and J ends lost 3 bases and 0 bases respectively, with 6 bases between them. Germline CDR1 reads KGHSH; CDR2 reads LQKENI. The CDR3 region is CASSPSTSGANVLTF. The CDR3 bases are TGTGCCAGCTCACCCTCTACCTCTGGGGCCAACGTCCTGACTTTC.

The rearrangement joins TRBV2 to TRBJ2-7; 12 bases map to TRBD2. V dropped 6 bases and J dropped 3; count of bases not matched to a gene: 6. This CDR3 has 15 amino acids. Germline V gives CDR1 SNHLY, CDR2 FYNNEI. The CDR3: CASRPGLAGYYEQYF. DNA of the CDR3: TGTGCCAGCAGACCCGGACTAGCGGGGTACTACGAGCAGTACTTC.

In DNA, the CDR3 is TGTGCCAGCTCACTTCTTGGTAGAGGGGACATGAACACTGAAGCTTTCTTT. Encoded protein: CASSLLGRGDMNTEAFF. The chain is built from TRBV18 and TRBJ1-1, with D perhaps matching TRBD1 (6 bases). This CDR3 contains 17 residues. Per germline, CDR1 KGHSH and CDR2 LQKENI. V was pared by 4 bases and J by 0 bases, with 18 bases between.

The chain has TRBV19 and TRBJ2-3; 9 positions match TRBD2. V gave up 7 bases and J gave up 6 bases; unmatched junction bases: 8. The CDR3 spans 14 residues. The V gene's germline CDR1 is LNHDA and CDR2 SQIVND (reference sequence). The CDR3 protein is CASKERGDVDTQYF. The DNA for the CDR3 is TGTGCCAGTAAGGAGCGGGGGGACGTGGATACGCAGTATTTT.

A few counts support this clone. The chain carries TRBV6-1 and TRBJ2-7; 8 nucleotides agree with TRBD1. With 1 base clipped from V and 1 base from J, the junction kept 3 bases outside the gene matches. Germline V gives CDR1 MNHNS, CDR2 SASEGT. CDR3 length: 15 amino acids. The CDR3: CASSEDRDRSYEQYF. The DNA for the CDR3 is TGTGCCAGCAGTGAAGACCGGGACAGGTCCTACGAGCAGTACTTC.

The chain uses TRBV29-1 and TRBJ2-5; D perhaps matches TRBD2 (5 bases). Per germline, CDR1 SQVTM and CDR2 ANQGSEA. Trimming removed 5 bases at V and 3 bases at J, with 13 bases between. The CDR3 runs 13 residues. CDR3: CSVRVSGKETQYF. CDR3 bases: TGCAGCGTTCGGGTCTCGGGGAAAGAGACCCAGTACTTC.

The CDR3 spells CASRGLAGGTLEQYF. CDR3 in DNA: TGTGCCAGCAGGGGACTAGCGGGAGGAACCCTGGAGCAGTACTTC. The V and J genes are TRBV6-1 and TRBJ2-7, with 15 bases lining up with TRBD2. Unmatched junction bases numbered 7, after V lost 6 bases and J lost 7 bases. The CDR3 runs to 15 residues. Germline CDR1 is MNHNS and CDR2 is SASEGT.

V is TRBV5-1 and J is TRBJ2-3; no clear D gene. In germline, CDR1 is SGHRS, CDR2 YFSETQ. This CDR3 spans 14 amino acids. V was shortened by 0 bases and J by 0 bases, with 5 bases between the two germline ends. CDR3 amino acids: CASSLGRSTDTQYF. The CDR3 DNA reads TGCGCCAGCAGCTTGGGTAGGAGCACAGATACGCAGTATTTT.

CDR3 in DNA: TGTGCCAGCAGTTCCAATCGCGCGAGCTCCTATAATTCACCCCTCCACTTT. It specifies CASSSNRASSYNSPLHF. V usage is TRBV5-5 and J usage is TRBJ1-6; D is undetermined. Trimming removed 5 bases from V and 0 bases from J, with 15 bases in between. The CDR3 runs to 17 residues. CDR1 and CDR2 (germline): SGHKS, YYEKEE (reference sequence).

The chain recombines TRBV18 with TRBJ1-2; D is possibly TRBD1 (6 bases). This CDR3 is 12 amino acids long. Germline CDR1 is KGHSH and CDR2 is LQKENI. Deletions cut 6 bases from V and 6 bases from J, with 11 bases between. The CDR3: CASSAQGNGYTF. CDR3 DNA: TGTGCCAGCTCGGCACAGGGAAATGGCTACACCTTC.

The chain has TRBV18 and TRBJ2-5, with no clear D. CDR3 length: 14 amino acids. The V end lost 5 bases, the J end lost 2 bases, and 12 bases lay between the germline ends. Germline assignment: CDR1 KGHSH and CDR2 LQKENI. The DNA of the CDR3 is TGTGCCAGCTCAGGCCTATGGGGACAAGAGACCCAGTACTTC. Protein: CASSGLWGQETQYF.

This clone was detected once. CDR3 region: CASSPFFGAGSGLHF. The CDR3 DNA follows: TGCGCCAGCAGCCCATTCTTCGGGGCAGGATCTGGCCTCCACTTT. V and J are TRBV4-3 and TRBJ1-6; a weak D match, TRBD1 (5 bases). The CDR3 is 15 residues long. Trimming took off 4 bases at V and 15 bases at J, with 22 bases between the two ends. CDR1 is LGHNA, CDR2 YSLEER, per germline.

Here the CDR3 DNA reads TGCGCCAGCAGCTTGTTGGTAGCGGGGTCCTACGAGCAGTACTTC. This encodes CASSLLVAGSYEQYF. The rearrangement uses TRBV5-1 and TRBJ2-7, with 8 bases lining up with TRBD2. V shed 1 base, J shed 1 base, and the junction held 4 bases outside the gene matches. Germline V gene lookup returns CDR1 SGHRS and CDR2 YFSETQ. The CDR3 has 15 residues.

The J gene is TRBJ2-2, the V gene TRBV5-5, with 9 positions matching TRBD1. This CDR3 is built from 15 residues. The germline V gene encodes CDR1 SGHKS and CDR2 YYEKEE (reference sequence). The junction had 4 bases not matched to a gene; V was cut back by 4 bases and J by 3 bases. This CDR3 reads CASSLDRGDTGELFF. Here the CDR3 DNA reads TGTGCCAGCAGCCTTGACAGGGGGGACACCGGGGAGCTGTTTTTT.

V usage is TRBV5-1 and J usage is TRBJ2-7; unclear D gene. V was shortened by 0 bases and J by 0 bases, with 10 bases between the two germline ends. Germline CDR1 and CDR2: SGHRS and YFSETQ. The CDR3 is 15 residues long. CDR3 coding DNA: TGCGCCAGCAGCTTGGTGGCAGGAAGCTCCTACGAGCAGTACTTC. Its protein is CASSLVAGSSYEQYF.

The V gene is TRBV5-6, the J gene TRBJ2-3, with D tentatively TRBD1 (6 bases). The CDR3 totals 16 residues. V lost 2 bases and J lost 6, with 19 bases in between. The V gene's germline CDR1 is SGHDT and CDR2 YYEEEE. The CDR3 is CASSLTLQGRGDTQYF. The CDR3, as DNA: TGTGCCAGCAGCTTAACTCTACAGGGACGGGGCGATACGCAGTATTTT.

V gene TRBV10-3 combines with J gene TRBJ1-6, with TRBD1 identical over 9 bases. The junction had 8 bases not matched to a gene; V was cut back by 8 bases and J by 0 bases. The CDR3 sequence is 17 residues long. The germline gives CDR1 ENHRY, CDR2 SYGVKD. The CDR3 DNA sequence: TGTGCCATCGGGGTAGGACAGGGGAACTCCTATAATTCACCCCTCCACTTT. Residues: CAIGVGQGNSYNSPLHF.

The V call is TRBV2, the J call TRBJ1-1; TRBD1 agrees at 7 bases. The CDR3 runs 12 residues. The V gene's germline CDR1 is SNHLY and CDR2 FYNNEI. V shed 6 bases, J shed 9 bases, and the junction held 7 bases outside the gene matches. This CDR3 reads CASRVTGEKAFF. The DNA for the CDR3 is TGTGCCAGCAGGGTAACAGGGGAAAAAGCTTTCTTT.

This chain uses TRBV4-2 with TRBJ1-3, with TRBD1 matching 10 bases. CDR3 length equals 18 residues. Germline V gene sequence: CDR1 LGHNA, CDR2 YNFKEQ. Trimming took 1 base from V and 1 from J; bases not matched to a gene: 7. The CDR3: CASSQVRTGGSSGNTIYF. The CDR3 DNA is TGTGCCAGCAGCCAAGTAAGGACAGGGGGAAGTTCTGGAAACACCATATATTTT.

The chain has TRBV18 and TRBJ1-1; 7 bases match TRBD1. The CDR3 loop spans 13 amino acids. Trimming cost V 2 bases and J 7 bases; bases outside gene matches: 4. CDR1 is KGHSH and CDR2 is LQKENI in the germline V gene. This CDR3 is CASSPLQGFEAFF. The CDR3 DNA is TGTGCCAGCTCACCATTACAGGGGTTTGAAGCTTTCTTT.

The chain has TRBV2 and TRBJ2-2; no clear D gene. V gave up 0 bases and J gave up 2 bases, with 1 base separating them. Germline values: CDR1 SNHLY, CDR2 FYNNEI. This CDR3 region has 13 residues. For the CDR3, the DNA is TGTGCCAGCAGTGAAGCTAACACCGGGGAGCTGTTTTTT. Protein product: CASSEANTGELFF.

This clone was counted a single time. The CDR3 DNA is TGTGCCAGCAGTTACACACACTACGAGCAGTACTTC. Residues: CASSYTHYEQYF. The V gene is TRBV6-6, the J gene TRBJ2-7; D gene ambiguous. The germline gives CDR1 MNHNY, CDR2 SVGAGI (reference sequence). The CDR3 runs to 12 residues. V dropped 2 bases and J dropped 3 bases, with 5 bases sitting between them.

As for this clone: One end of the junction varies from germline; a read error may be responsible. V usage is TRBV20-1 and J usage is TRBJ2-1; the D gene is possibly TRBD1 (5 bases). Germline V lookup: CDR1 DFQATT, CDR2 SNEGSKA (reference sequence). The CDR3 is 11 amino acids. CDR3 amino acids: CSARVDSPLVF. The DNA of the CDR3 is TGCAGTGCTAGGGTCGACAGCCCCCTAGTCTTC.

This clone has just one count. Here the CDR3 reads CASSKGWGANTEAFF. The CDR3 DNA sequence: TGTGCCAGCAGCAAAGGGTGGGGGGCGAACACTGAAGCTTTCTTT. The genes are TRBV21-1 and TRBJ1-1. TRBV21-1 is a known pseudogene. This CDR3 comprises 15 residues.

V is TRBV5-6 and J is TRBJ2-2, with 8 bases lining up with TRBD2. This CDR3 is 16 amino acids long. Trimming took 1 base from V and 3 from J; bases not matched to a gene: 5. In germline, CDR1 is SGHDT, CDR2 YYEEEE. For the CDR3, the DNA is TGTGCCAGCAGCTTGTTTGGGCGGGGGGACACCGGGGAGCTGTTTTTT. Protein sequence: CASSLFGRGDTGELFF.

DNA for the CDR3: TGTGCCACCAGCAGAGCATCTGGACGGAGACATAGCAATCAGCCCCAGCATTTT. Translating it yields CATSRASGRRHSNQPQHF. The rearrangement links TRBV15 to TRBJ1-5; no clear D. CDR1 and CDR2 (germline): LNHNV, YYDKDF (reference sequence). V was cut by 1 base and J by 0 bases, with 16 bases left in between. There are 18 residues in the CDR3.